This is a list of T cell receptor beta chains from one sample in a study of blood T cell repertoires in COVID-19. Profiled with immunoSEQ multiplex PCR; TCRdb holds only in-frame clones, not every one. The table has around 330,000 clones, 85% seen once. Sequencing used PBMCs or T cells enriched from blood (not recorded which). All receptors derive from a woman aged 25 to 39 who had been exposed to COVID-19. The CDR3 runs from the conserved cysteine through the conserved F or W. Fields, in order: J gene, D gene, V gene, clone size, CDR3 protein, CDR3 DNA. The D gene is left open where the match is weak. Clone size is stated in some rows and not others, as once, few, many or a class when expanded.

J gene: TRBJ2-3; D gene: TRBD2; V gene: TRBV28; clone size: once; CDR3 protein: CATWTSGISDTQYF; CDR3 DNA: TGTGCCACGTGGACTAGCGGGATTTCGGATACGCAGTATTTT
J gene: TRBJ2-7; D gene: -; V gene: TRBV4-1; clone size: -; CDR3 protein: CASSRAARGAVYEQYF; CDR3 DNA: TGCGCCAGCAGCCGAGCAGCACGCGGAGCGGTCTACGAGCAGTACTTC
J gene: TRBJ1-3; D gene: -; V gene: TRBV9; clone size: -; CDR3 protein: CASTRTGSGNTIYF; CDR3 DNA: TGTGCCAGCACCCGAACAGGGTCTGGAAACACCATATATTTT
J gene: TRBJ1-6; D gene: -; V gene: TRBV7-2; clone size: -; CDR3 protein: CASSLEQSSYNSPLHF; CDR3 DNA: TGTGCCAGCAGCTTAGAACAGAGCTCCTATAATTCACCCCTCCACTTT
J gene: TRBJ2-3; D gene: TRBD2; V gene: TRBV7-2; clone size: once; CDR3 protein: CASSLAWRGGTDTQYF; CDR3 DNA: TGTGCCAGCAGCTTAGCGTGGCGGGGGGGAACAGATACGCAGTATTTT
J gene: TRBJ1-4; D gene: TRBD1; V gene: TRBV6-5; clone size: -; CDR3 protein: CATKATGDNEKLFF; CDR3 DNA: TGTGCCACCAAAGCGACAGGGGATAATGAAAAACTGTTTTTT
J gene: TRBJ1-2; D gene: -; V gene: TRBV5-1; clone size: -; CDR3 protein: CASSLQGTDYGYTF; CDR3 DNA: TGCGCCAGCAGCTTACAGGGAACGGACTATGGCTACACCTTC
J gene: TRBJ1-1; D gene: -; V gene: TRBV11-2; clone size: few; CDR3 protein: CASRDMAGLLTEAFF; CDR3 DNA: TGTGCCAGCCGCGACATGGCAGGGCTCCTCACTGAAGCTTTCTTT
J gene: TRBJ2-5; D gene: -; V gene: TRBV5-4; clone size: -; CDR3 protein: CASSLGGRKETQYF; CDR3 DNA: TGTGCCAGCAGCTTAGGGGGTCGGAAAGAGACCCAGTACTTC
J gene: TRBJ2-3; D gene: -; V gene: TRBV5-1; clone size: -; CDR3 protein: CASSLRTTDTQYF; CDR3 DNA: TGCGCCAGCAGCTTGCGGACTACCGATACGCAGTATTTT
J gene: TRBJ1-3; D gene: -; V gene: TRBV7-9; clone size: -; CDR3 protein: CASKKVPQAGNTIYF; CDR3 DNA: TGTGCCAGCAAAAAGGTGCCCCAGGCTGGAAACACCATATATTTT
J gene: TRBJ2-7; D gene: -; V gene: TRBV12-3/TRBV12-4; clone size: -; CDR3 protein: CASSLHTSIEQYF; CDR3 DNA: TGTGCCAGCAGTCTACATACTAGTATCGAGCAGTACTTC
J gene: TRBJ2-1; D gene: -; V gene: TRBV11-2; clone size: few; CDR3 protein: CASSLDQYSYNEQFF; CDR3 DNA: TGTGCCAGCAGCTTAGATCAGTACTCCTACAATGAGCAGTTCTTC
J gene: TRBJ2-2; D gene: TRBD1; V gene: TRBV10-3; clone size: -; CDR3 protein: CAVGGTNTGELFF; CDR3 DNA: TGTGCCGTAGGGGGCACGAACACCGGGGAGCTGTTTTTT
J gene: TRBJ2-1; D gene: TRBD2; V gene: TRBV5-6; clone size: -; CDR3 protein: CASSFGTSGSVDEQFF; CDR3 DNA: TGTGCCAGCAGCTTCGGGACTAGCGGGAGCGTCGATGAGCAGTTCTTC
J gene: TRBJ2-7; D gene: -; V gene: TRBV28; clone size: -; CDR3 protein: CASSLGGNYEQYF; CDR3 DNA: TGTGCCAGCAGTCTAGGGGGAAACTACGAGCAGTACTTC
J gene: TRBJ1-2; D gene: -; V gene: TRBV18; clone size: -; CDR3 protein: CASSQRTAEGGYTF; CDR3 DNA: TGTGCCAGCTCACAACGGACCGCTGAGGGCGGCTACACCTTC
J gene: TRBJ2-7; D gene: TRBD2; V gene: TRBV11-2; clone size: -; CDR3 protein: CASSSWGSGENYEQYF; CDR3 DNA: TGTGCCAGCAGCTCCTGGGGTAGCGGGGAAAACTACGAGCAGTACTTC
J gene: TRBJ1-2; D gene: -; V gene: TRBV27; clone size: -; CDR3 protein: CASSLSTYPSYGYTF; CDR3 DNA: TGTGCCAGCAGTTTATCGACATACCCTTCCTATGGCTACACCTTC
J gene: TRBJ2-1; D gene: TRBD1; V gene: TRBV27; clone size: -; CDR3 protein: CASVARTGVNNEQFF; CDR3 DNA: TGTGCCAGCGTGGCCCGGACAGGGGTAAACAATGAGCAGTTCTTC
J gene: TRBJ1-2; D gene: -; V gene: TRBV4-1; clone size: -; CDR3 protein: CASSQIRGGGYTF; CDR3 DNA: TGCGCCAGCAGCCAAATCAGGGGCGGGGGCTACACCTTC
J gene: TRBJ2-3; D gene: TRBD2; V gene: TRBV9; clone size: -; CDR3 protein: CASTAGGGDADTQYF; CDR3 DNA: TGTGCCAGCACCGCGGGGGGGGGCGACGCAGATACGCAGTATTTT
J gene: TRBJ2-2; D gene: -; V gene: TRBV6-5; clone size: -; CDR3 protein: CASRRTGNTGELFF; CDR3 DNA: TGTGCCAGCAGACGAACAGGGAACACCGGGGAGCTGTTTTTT
J gene: TRBJ1-4; D gene: -; V gene: TRBV5-1; clone size: few; CDR3 protein: CASSSYDGSGEKLFF; CDR3 DNA: TGCGCCAGCAGCTCATACGACGGATCGGGTGAAAAACTGTTTTTT
J gene: TRBJ1-4; D gene: -; V gene: TRBV5-1; clone size: -; CDR3 protein: CASSFNGPTNEKLFF; CDR3 DNA: TGCGCCAGCAGCTTTAACGGTCCAACTAATGAAAAACTGTTTTTT
J gene: TRBJ2-7; D gene: -; V gene: TRBV28; clone size: -; CDR3 protein: CASSLRGRRSYEQYF; CDR3 DNA: TGTGCCAGCAGTTTACGAGGCCGACGGTCCTACGAGCAGTACTTC
J gene: TRBJ2-3; D gene: TRBD1; V gene: TRBV5-1; clone size: -; CDR3 protein: CASSLSTGGAGGSPDTQYF; CDR3 DNA: TGCGCCAGCAGCTTGTCGACAGGGGGCGCGGGCGGGAGCCCAGATACGCAGTATTTT
J gene: TRBJ2-7; D gene: TRBD1; V gene: TRBV19; clone size: -; CDR3 protein: CASSVYLPGTGGFYEQYF; CDR3 DNA: TGTGCCAGTAGTGTATACCTACCCGGGACAGGGGGATTCTACGAGCAGTACTTC
J gene: TRBJ2-1; D gene: TRBD2; V gene: TRBV11-1; clone size: -; CDR3 protein: CASTPRTSGGYNEQFF; CDR3 DNA: TGTGCCAGCACCCCCCGGACTAGCGGGGGTTACAATGAGCAGTTCTTC
J gene: TRBJ2-7; D gene: -; V gene: TRBV19; clone size: -; CDR3 protein: CASSRGLTYEQYF; CDR3 DNA: TGTGCCAGTAGTAGGGGCCTGACCTACGAGCAGTACTTC
J gene: TRBJ2-3; D gene: -; V gene: TRBV7-2; clone size: -; CDR3 protein: CASSLSPGLSTDTQYF; CDR3 DNA: TGTGCCAGCAGCTTATCTCCGGGACTGAGCACAGATACGCAGTATTTT
J gene: TRBJ2-3; D gene: -; V gene: TRBV7-2; clone size: -; CDR3 protein: CASSLGLADTQYF; CDR3 DNA: TGTGCCAGCAGCTTAGGACTAGCAGATACGCAGTATTTT
J gene: TRBJ2-7; D gene: TRBD1; V gene: TRBV28; clone size: -; CDR3 protein: CASSTGTGVDEQYF; CDR3 DNA: TGTGCCAGCAGCACCGGGACAGGGGTGGACGAGCAGTACTTC
J gene: TRBJ2-3; D gene: -; V gene: TRBV19; clone size: -; CDR3 protein: CASSAGQSTDTQYF; CDR3 DNA: TGTGCCAGTAGTGCGGGACAGTCCACAGATACGCAGTATTTT
J gene: TRBJ1-1; D gene: TRBD1; V gene: TRBV6-5; clone size: -; CDR3 protein: CASSTGALGAFF; CDR3 DNA: TGTGCCAGTTCGACAGGGGCGCTTGGAGCTTTCTTT
J gene: TRBJ1-2; D gene: -; V gene: TRBV5-4; clone size: -; CDR3 protein: CASSPDLVDNYGYTF; CDR3 DNA: TGTGCCAGCAGCCCGGACTTGGTCGATAACTATGGCTACACCTTC
J gene: TRBJ2-7; D gene: -; V gene: TRBV20-1; clone size: -; CDR3 protein: CSGALEYEQYF; CDR3 DNA: TGCAGTGGGGCTCTCGAATACGAGCAGTACTTC
J gene: TRBJ2-5; D gene: TRBD2; V gene: TRBV30; clone size: -; CDR3 protein: CAWSVLERGTQYF; CDR3 DNA: TGTGCCTGGAGTGTATTGGAGCGGGGGACCCAGTACTTC
J gene: TRBJ1-2; D gene: TRBD1; V gene: TRBV5-1; clone size: -; CDR3 protein: CASRSDRAGYGYTF; CDR3 DNA: TGCGCCAGCAGATCGGACAGGGCCGGCTATGGCTACACCTTC
J gene: TRBJ2-5; D gene: -; V gene: TRBV28; clone size: -; CDR3 protein: CASRMTGRHQETQYF; CDR3 DNA: TGTGCCAGCAGGATGACAGGAAGGCACCAAGAGACCCAGTACTTC
J gene: TRBJ1-2; D gene: -; V gene: TRBV28; clone size: -; CDR3 protein: CASSPLREASNYGYTF; CDR3 DNA: TGTGCCAGCAGCCCCCTGCGGGAGGCAAGCAACTATGGCTACACCTTC
J gene: TRBJ1-4; D gene: TRBD1; V gene: TRBV7-9; clone size: -; CDR3 protein: CASSRQGATNEKLFF; CDR3 DNA: TGTGCCAGCAGCAGACAGGGGGCGACTAATGAAAAACTGTTTTTT
J gene: TRBJ2-2; D gene: TRBD2; V gene: TRBV10-3; clone size: once; CDR3 protein: CAIRGGSTTGELFF; CDR3 DNA: TGTGCCATCAGGGGCGGGAGTACGACCGGGGAGCTGTTTTTT
J gene: TRBJ1-2; D gene: -; V gene: TRBV23-1; clone size: -; CDR3 protein: CASSRGYYNYGYTF; CDR3 DNA: TGCGCCAGCAGTCGAGGGTACTATAACTATGGCTACACCTTC
J gene: TRBJ1-2; D gene: -; V gene: TRBV5-1; clone size: -; CDR3 protein: CASSLVGEEDGYTF; CDR3 DNA: TGCGCCAGCAGCTTGGTGGGGGAGGAGGATGGCTACACCTTC
J gene: TRBJ1-5; D gene: -; V gene: TRBV28; clone size: -; CDR3 protein: CASSLRQGSNQPQHF; CDR3 DNA: TGTGCCAGCAGTTTAAGGCAGGGTAGCAATCAGCCCCAGCATTTT
J gene: TRBJ2-3; D gene: TRBD2; V gene: TRBV7-2; clone size: -; CDR3 protein: CASSHGTSGGADTQYF; CDR3 DNA: TGTGCCAGCAGCCATGGGACTAGCGGGGGGGCAGATACGCAGTATTTT
J gene: TRBJ2-3; D gene: TRBD2; V gene: TRBV11-3; clone size: once; CDR3 protein: CASSFTSGVTGGTDTQYF; CDR3 DNA: TGTGCCAGCAGCTTTACCAGCGGGGTCACCGGTGGCACAGATACGCAGTATTTT
J gene: TRBJ1-2; D gene: TRBD1; V gene: TRBV19; clone size: -; CDR3 protein: CASSSEDRGYGYTF; CDR3 DNA: TGTGCCAGTAGTTCAGAAGACAGGGGTTATGGCTACACCTTC
J gene: TRBJ1-2; D gene: -; V gene: TRBV3-1/TRBV3-2; clone size: -; CDR3 protein: CASKRGRGGYGYTF; CDR3 DNA: TGTGCCAGCAAACGGGGAAGAGGGGGCTATGGCTACACCTTC
J gene: TRBJ1-6; D gene: TRBD1; V gene: TRBV28; clone size: -; CDR3 protein: CASSLGDRLNSPLHF; CDR3 DNA: TGTGCCAGCAGTTTAGGGGACAGACTTAATTCACCCCTCCACTTT
J gene: TRBJ1-2; D gene: -; V gene: TRBV6-2/TRBV6-3; clone size: -; CDR3 protein: CASSFGANYGYTF; CDR3 DNA: TGTGCCAGCAGTTTCGGAGCTAACTATGGCTACACCTTC
J gene: TRBJ1-1; D gene: -; V gene: TRBV6-5; clone size: -; CDR3 protein: CASSYDVHLNTEAFF; CDR3 DNA: TGTGCCAGCAGTTACGATGTACACCTGAACACTGAAGCTTTCTTT
J gene: TRBJ1-5; D gene: -; V gene: TRBV4-1; clone size: -; CDR3 protein: CASSQQVASNQPQHF; CDR3 DNA: TGCGCCAGCAGCCAACAGGTTGCAAGCAATCAGCCCCAGCATTTT
J gene: TRBJ1-2; D gene: -; V gene: TRBV11-2; clone size: few; CDR3 protein: CASSLEPTVSYGYTF; CDR3 DNA: TGTGCCAGCAGCTTAGAGCCCACAGTAAGCTATGGCTACACCTTC
J gene: TRBJ2-2; D gene: TRBD2; V gene: TRBV15; clone size: -; CDR3 protein: CATSRDRLAGVTSGELFF; CDR3 DNA: TGTGCCACCAGCAGAGATAGGCTAGCGGGAGTTACTTCCGGGGAGCTGTTTTTT
J gene: TRBJ2-7; D gene: TRBD2; V gene: TRBV5-1; clone size: few; CDR3 protein: CASSLSEGTSGLVSYEQYF; CDR3 DNA: TGCGCCAGCAGCTTAAGCGAGGGGACTAGCGGGCTAGTGTCCTACGAGCAGTACTTC
J gene: TRBJ2-3; D gene: -; V gene: TRBV6-5; clone size: -; CDR3 protein: CASSPRPGTQYF; CDR3 DNA: TGTGCCAGCAGCCCCCGACCGGGGACGCAGTATTTT
J gene: TRBJ1-1; D gene: -; V gene: TRBV6-5; clone size: -; CDR3 protein: CASSYAGRAFF; CDR3 DNA: TGTGCCAGCAGTTACGCGGGGAGAGCTTTCTTT
J gene: TRBJ2-3; D gene: -; V gene: TRBV9; clone size: -; CDR3 protein: CASSVVKATFTDTQYF; CDR3 DNA: TGTGCCAGCAGCGTAGTAAAAGCAACCTTCACAGATACGCAGTATTTT